The 12 T cell receptor beta chains below all came from one sample that was sequenced in a study of CD8 T cells in Susac syndrome. Reverse transcription of about 0.5 to 1 ug RNA was carried out with random hexamers. Using its own MiXCR run on the immunoSEQ multiplex PCR reads, TCRdb lists one record per CDR3 protein. The table lists over 120,000 distinct CDR3 sequences, 94% of them singletons, with roughly 0.083% in the top ten. Source material: CD4+ T cells from PBMCs. The receptors originated from a human donor in good health.

V usage is TRBV12-3 or TRBV12-4 and J usage is TRBJ1-5; TRBD1 matches at 8 bases. After removal of 4 bases from V and 2 bases from J, the junction contained 1 base not matched to a gene. The CDR3 totals 14 residues. The CDR3 protein is CASSSTGGNQPQHF. For the CDR3, the DNA is TGTGCCAGCAGTTCGACAGGGGGCAATCAGCCCCAGCATTTT.

This clonotype was detected only once. The gene calls are TRBV7-9 and TRBJ1-1; D is possibly TRBD1 (5 bases). The germline V gene has CDR1 SEHNR and CDR2 FQNEAQ (reference sequence). Trimming removed 3 bases from V and 0 bases from J, with 8 bases in between. The CDR3 runs to 14 residues. CDR3 DNA sequence: TGTGCCAGCAGCTTTACAGGCCTGAACACTGAAGCTTTCTTT. Translation: CASSFTGLNTEAFF.

This clonotype was detected once. This rearrangement joins TRBV20-1 to TRBJ2-2; D might be TRBD2 (5 bases). The germline gives CDR1 DFQATT, CDR2 SNEGSKA (reference sequence). Trimming stripped 1 base from V and 3 bases from J, with 12 bases between. CDR3 length equals 15 residues. CDR3 amino acids: CSARVGGSYTGELFF. The CDR3 nucleotides are TGCAGTGCTAGAGTAGGCGGGTCCTACACCGGGGAGCTGTTTTTT.

The chain couples TRBV20-1 to TRBJ2-5; 8 bases agree with TRBD2. The germline V gene encodes CDR1 DFQATT and CDR2 SNEGSKA (reference sequence). This CDR3 is built from 14 residues. Trimming at V came to 3 bases and at J to 2 bases, leaving 5 bases not matched to a gene. CDR3 nucleotide sequence: TGCAGTGCTAGGCAAGCGGGAGCTCAAGAGACCCAGTACTTC. Translation gives CSARQAGAQETQYF.

The V call is TRBV10-2, the J call TRBJ1-2; no reliable D call. Germline assignment: CDR1 WSHSY and CDR2 SAAADI. The CDR3 totals 12 residues. The germline V and J ends were trimmed by 2 bases and 0 bases, with 1 base remaining between them. CDR3 residues: CASSEANYGYTF. CDR3 nucleotides: TGCGCCAGCAGTGAGGCTAACTATGGCTACACCTTC.

This clonotype was seen only once. The chain combines TRBV11-2 with TRBJ2-7, with TRBD1 matching 7 bases. Germline V gene data show CDR1 as SGHAT and CDR2 as FQNNGV. Trimming took 2 bases from V and 3 from J; bases not matched to a gene: 10. This CDR3 has 16 amino acids. In DNA form, the CDR3 reads TGTGCCAGCAGCTTAAGGGGTCGGGACAGTTACTACGAGCAGTACTTC. This gives the protein CASSLRGRDSYYEQYF.

The rearrangement uses TRBV30 and TRBJ1-2, with D tentatively TRBD1 (6 bases). V lost 3 bases and J lost 2, with 7 bases in between. This CDR3 spans 12 amino acids. Looked up from germline, CDR1 is GTSNPN and CDR2 is SVGIG (reference sequence). CDR3 bases: TGTGCCTGGAGCCAGGGGAACTATGGCTACACCTTC. Translated, it gives CAWSQGNYGYTF.

The chain links TRBV4-2 to TRBJ2-3; D unresolved. Germline V gene data show CDR1 as LGHNA and CDR2 as YNFKEQ. V was trimmed by 0 bases and J by 2 bases, leaving 12 bases between them. The CDR3 contains 16 residues. Written as DNA, the CDR3 is TGTGCCAGCAGCCAAGAGGTGGGATCCGACACAGATACGCAGTATTTT. It translates to CASSQEVGSDTDTQYF.

The rearrangement uses TRBV29-1 and TRBJ2-7; D is perhaps TRBD1 (6 bases). Looked up from germline, CDR1 is SQVTM and CDR2 is ANQGSEA. The CDR3 is made up of 14 amino acids. Trimming took 2 bases from V and 4 from J, leaving 15 bases between them. The CDR3 bases are TGCAGCGTTGAAACAGGGAGTAAACCGTACGAGCAGTACTTC. It specifies CSVETGSKPYEQYF.

The gene calls are TRBV12-3 or TRBV12-4 and TRBJ1-2, with D maybe TRBD1 (5 bases). The CDR3 length is 13 residues. With 4 bases removed from V and 2 bases from J, the gap between germline ends came to 8 bases. CDR3 DNA: TGTGCCAGCAGTTCGCGGGGCAACTATGGCTACACCTTC. It codes for CASSSRGNYGYTF.

This chain joins TRBV20-1 and TRBJ2-2, with no clear D. Trimming removed 3 bases from V and 5 bases from J, with 7 bases in between. The CDR3 length is 12 residues. Germline loops: CDR1 DFQATT, CDR2 SNEGSKA (reference sequence). CDR3 amino acids: CSARHATGELFF. The CDR3 DNA reads TGCAGTGCTAGGCATGCAACCGGGGAGCTGTTTTTT.

The V gene is TRBV10-3, the J gene TRBJ1-1; tentative D call: TRBD1 (5 bases). CDR3 size: 14 residues. Trimming removed 3 bases at V and 6 bases at J, with 14 bases between. The germline gives CDR1 ENHRY, CDR2 SYGVKD. The CDR3 protein is CAISDRGRDAEAFF. CDR3 bases: TGTGCCATCAGTGATAGGGGCAGGGACGCTGAAGCTTTCTTT.